Listed here are 27 T cell receptor beta chains from one sample, sequenced in a study of molecular identifiers for immune sequencing clone quantification. TCRdb re-derived calls from the PCR reads in MiXCR, one entry per CDR3 protein. This table holds approximately 100,000 distinct CDR3 sequences, roughly 34% found once. Sequenced sample: naive CD8+ T cells from blood, with Jurkat cell RNA spiked in. The subset denotes: FACS-sorted CD8+CD4-CCR7+CD45RA+ naive T cells. Receptors originate from a human donor in good health. Some libraries in this study had Jurkat cell RNA spiked in.

A remark on this clonotype: A much larger clone lies one base from this, so it may be a read error. The V call is TRBV4-3, the J call TRBJ2-1; D possibly uses TRBD1 or TRBD2 (5 bases each). From germline, CDR1 is LGHNA and CDR2 YSLEER. There are 17 residues in the CDR3. CDR3 nucleotide sequence: TGCGCCAGCAGCCAAGGCCCGGGGACCTCAAATGCCGATGAGAAGTTCTTC. Amino acid sequence: CASSQGPGTSNADEKFF.

On this clonotype: It may be a read error: a sequence one base away is much more abundant. The rearrangement uses TRBV5-3 and TRBJ2-7, with TRBD1 matching over 10 bases. TRBV5-3 is an ORF, with its function uncertain. The CDR3 runs 15 residues. The CDR3, as DNA: TGTGCCAGCAGCTTGGACAGGGGGTCTGGGAGCGAGCAGTACTTC. This codes for CASSLDRGSGSEQYF.

The chain joins TRBV18 to TRBJ1-1; 8 bases match TRBD1. The V segment lost 3 bases and the J segment 4 bases; nucleotides outside the gene matches: 10. This CDR3 spans 16 amino acids. Germline loops: CDR1 KGHSH, CDR2 LQKENI. The CDR3 bases are TGTGCCAGCTCACCGGGACAGGCAGGGGTGTCCACTGAAGCTTTCTTT. This gives the protein CASSPGQAGVSTEAFF.

This clonotype was seen only a few times. The CDR3 loop is CASSEHQTGGYGYTF. The CDR3, as DNA: TGTGCCAGCAGTGAACATCAAACAGGAGGCTATGGCTACACCTTC. This chain links TRBV2 with TRBJ1-2; a possible D gene is TRBD1 (5 bases). Per the germline V gene, CDR1 is SNHLY and CDR2 is FYNNEI. CDR3 size: 15 residues. Deletions cut 2 bases from V and 4 bases from J, with 14 bases between.

A remark on this clonotype: Possible read error: a much larger clone is one base away. This chain uses TRBV28 with TRBJ2-3, with unresolved D. The germline CDR1 and CDR2 sequences are MDHEN and SYDVKM. The germline V and J ends were trimmed by 8 bases and 4 bases, with 19 bases remaining between them. The CDR3 is 15 amino acids. In DNA, the CDR3 is TGTGCCAGCTGCTTGGCAGATTACCTCCCAGATACGCAGTATTTT. Residues: CASCLADYLPDTQYF. Drawing the rest from reference TRBV28 and TRBJ2-3, the complete variable domain is DVKVTQSSRYLVKRTGEKVFLECVQDMDHENMFWYRQDPGLGLRLIYFSYDVKMKEKGDIPEGYSVSREKKERFSLILESASTNQTSMYLCASCLADYLPDTQYFGPGTRLTVL.

Remarks on this clonotype: This CDR3 is missing its conserved last phenylalanine or tryptophan, likely due to a read error. The genes are TRBV11-2 and TRBJ2-5; D ambiguous. V shed 7 bases and J shed 0 bases, with 12 bases lying between them. Germline V gene lookup returns CDR1 SGHAT and CDR2 FQNNGV. This CDR3 has 14 residues. CDR3 nucleotides: TGTGCCAGCACCCCCCACGGTGACCAAGAGACCCAGTACCTC. Encoded protein: CASTPHGDQETQYL.

With respect to this clonotype: One end of the junction fails to match germline, which may point to a read error. The chain couples TRBV28 to TRBJ1-5; D gene ambiguous. The length of the CDR3 is 15 residues. Germline CDR1 MDHEN, CDR2 SYDVKM. The CDR3 DNA is TGTGCCTGCAGTTTGGATGTTATGGGCCTGGAGCCCCAGCATTTT. Amino acids: CACSLDVMGLEPQHF.

A remark on this clonotype: Here the CDR3 omits its conserved ending phenylalanine or tryptophan, so a read error is the likely source. The chain carries TRBV12-3 or TRBV12-4 and TRBJ1-5; D not resolved. With 6 bases removed from V and 3 bases from J, the gap between germline ends came to 12 bases. The CDR3 is made up of 14 amino acids. CDR3 coding DNA: TGTGCCAGCAGCCCCTCAAGTTTCAATCAGCCCCAGCATCTT. Translating gives CASSPSSFNQPQHL.

As for this clonotype: A much larger clone differs by one base, so this may be a read error. The genes are TRBV28 and TRBJ2-6; 11 bases map to TRBD1. J gave up 1 base and V 4 bases, and 9 bases lay outside the gene matches. This CDR3 spans 19 amino acids. CDR1 and CDR2 from the germline V gene are MDHEN and SYDVKM. CDR3: CASSSSPGQGESGANVLTF. In DNA, the CDR3 is TGTGCCAGCAGTTCCTCCCCGGGACAGGGGGAGTCTGGGGCCAACGTCCTGACTTTC.

The CDR3 sequence: CAISPSKLATANEQYF. CDR3 DNA: TGTGCCATCAGTCCCTCAAAACTAGCAACTGCCAACGAGCAGTACTTC. This chain links TRBV10-3 with TRBJ2-7; maybe TRBD2 (6 bases). The V gene's germline CDR1 is ENHRY and CDR2 SYGVKD. The CDR3 extends over 16 amino acids. V lost 5 bases to trimming and J lost 5 bases, with 22 bases between them.

This clonotype was found a few times. This rearrangement joins TRBV11-2 to TRBJ2-3; weak D call: TRBD1 (5 bases). Trimming left V 5 bases short and J 10 bases short, with 13 bases between. The CDR3 totals 12 residues. Germline V gene lookup returns CDR1 SGHAT and CDR2 FQNNGV. The CDR3 spells CASSPGSRAQYF. CDR3 in DNA: TGTGCCAGCAGCCCAGGGTCCCGGGCGCAGTATTTT.

This clonotype was seen only a few times. V and J are TRBV28 and TRBJ2-1; 7 bases fit TRBD2. This CDR3 spans 16 amino acids. From germline, CDR1 is MDHEN and CDR2 SYDVKM. The J segment lost 6 bases and the V segment lost 4 bases, leaving 12 bases of the junction unmatched. For the CDR3, the DNA is TGTGCCAGCAGTTCCCTGACTAGCAGATTATCCAATGAGCAGTTCTTC. It translates to CASSSLTSRLSNEQFF.

About this clonotype: Just one base apart from a much larger clone, this may be a read error. The chain recombines TRBV2 with TRBJ1-5; no reliable D call. Germline loops: CDR1 SNHLY, CDR2 FYNNEI. This CDR3 is built from 12 residues. CDR3 amino acids: CASSASNLPQHF. The CDR3 DNA reads as TGTGCCAGCAGTGCTAGCAATCTGCCCCAGCATTTT.

Concerning this clonotype: This clone may be a read error of a much larger clone one base away. The CDR3 region is CAGSEWRIYEQYF. CDR3 sequence (DNA): TGTGCCGGCAGTGAATGGAGGATCTACGAGCAGTACTTC. The chain carries TRBV6-1 and TRBJ2-7, with D possibly being TRBD2 (5 bases). The CDR3 extends over 13 amino acids. The V gene's germline CDR1 is MNHNS and CDR2 SASEGT.

This clonotype occurred once. This chain links TRBV28 with TRBJ2-7, with D tentatively TRBD2 (6 bases). Germline CDR1 reads MDHEN; CDR2 reads SYDVKM. Trimming took 1 base from V and 3 from J, leaving 10 bases between them. The CDR3 contains 14 residues. The CDR3 is CASSLFGGFYEQYF. In DNA form, the CDR3 reads TGTGCCAGCAGTTTATTTGGGGGGTTCTACGAGCAGTACTTC.

This clonotype came up many times. This sequence joins TRBV7-9 and TRBJ2-5; 12 nucleotides agree with TRBD1. This CDR3 comprises 15 residues. V was clipped by 5 bases and J by 6 bases; unmatched bases: 7. CDR1 SEHNR and CDR2 FQNEAQ come from the germline V gene (reference sequence). CDR3 region: CASSPWDRGRKTQYF. CDR3 nucleotides: TGTGCCAGCAGCCCCTGGGACAGGGGGCGAAAGACCCAGTACTTC.

This clonotype was counted between two and nine times. This rearrangement joins TRBV28 to TRBJ2-5, with D unresolved. CDR3 size: 13 residues. Deletions cut 2 bases from V and 8 bases from J, with 12 bases between. Germline V gene lookup returns CDR1 MDHEN and CDR2 SYDVKM. The CDR3, as DNA: TGTGCCAGCAGTTTAAACCCCATACGTACCCAGTACTTC. This sequence encodes CASSLNPIRTQYF. Together with reference TRBV28 and TRBJ2-5, the CDR3 gives the full variable domain: DVKVTQSSRYLVKRTGEKVFLECVQDMDHENMFWYRQDPGLGLRLIYFSYDVKMKEKGDIPEGYSVSREKKERFSLILESASTNQTSMYLCASSLNPIRTQYFGPGTRLLVL.

In DNA, the CDR3 is TGTGCCAGCAGCGTAGGTCAGAGAAACTATGGCTACACCTTC. Protein sequence: CASSVGQRNYGYTF. J is TRBJ1-2 and V is TRBV9, with D hard to call. There are 14 residues in the CDR3. The germline V gene encodes CDR1 SGDLS and CDR2 YYNGEE. Trimming stripped 0 bases from V and 2 bases from J, with 8 bases between. Supplemented by reference TRBV9 and TRBJ1-2, the full variable domain reads DSGVTQTPKHLITATGQRVTLRCSPRSGDLSVYWYQQSLDQGLQFLIQYYNGEERAKGNILERFSAQQFPDLHSELNLSSLELGDSALYFCASSVGQRNYGYTFGSGTRLTVV.

The rearrangement uses TRBV13 and TRBJ2-3; TRBD1 might be the D (5 bases). This CDR3 has 14 amino acids. Germline V lookup: CDR1 PRHDT, CDR2 FYEKMQ (reference sequence). V was shortened by 5 bases and J by 2 bases, with 11 bases between the two germline ends. CDR3 in amino acids: CASSQRGNTDTQYF. The DNA of the CDR3 is TGTGCCAGCAGCCAAAGGGGCAACACAGATACGCAGTATTTT.

The V and J genes are TRBV27 and TRBJ2-4, with 8 bases lining up with TRBD2. J lost 4 bases, V lost 3 bases, and 5 bases had no gene match. Germline-derived CDR1 and CDR2 are MNHEY and SMNVEV (reference sequence). CDR3 length equals 15 residues. The CDR3 coding sequence is TGTGCCAGCAGTTTGTCCGGGACTAGGAAAAACATTCAGTACTTC. This sequence encodes CASSLSGTRKNIQYF.

This clonotype was found many times. The gene calls are TRBV7-2 and TRBJ1-2; D ambiguous. V was cut by 1 base and J by 1 base, with 10 bases left in between. CDR3 length: 15 amino acids. From germline, CDR1 is SGHTA and CDR2 FQGNSA. CDR3 region: CASSLGRQNNYGYTF. CDR3 DNA: TGTGCCAGCAGCTTAGGGCGTCAGAATAACTATGGCTACACCTTC.

J is TRBJ1-4 and V is TRBV12-3 or TRBV12-4; D is undetermined. V gave up 4 bases and J gave up 10 bases, with 7 bases separating them. The CDR3 runs 11 residues. The CDR3 sequence is CASSYSVKLFF. Written as DNA, the CDR3 is TGTGCCAGCAGTTACTCGGTAAAACTGTTTTTT.

This clonotype was seen more than once but under ten times. This rearrangement joins TRBV2 to TRBJ2-3, with TRBD1 matching 8 bases. CDR1 SNHLY and CDR2 FYNNEI come from the germline V gene. The CDR3 totals 16 residues. J lost 1 base, V lost 7 bases, and 10 bases had no gene match. The CDR3 protein is CASIRRQGTGTDTQYF. CDR3 DNA sequence: TGTGCCAGCATTCGTAGACAGGGGACGGGCACAGATACGCAGTATTTT.

In this sample, this clonotype turned up a few times. The V call is TRBV28, the J call TRBJ2-7; TRBD2 matches at 13 bases. The CDR3 consists of 13 residues. CDR1 and CDR2 (germline): MDHEN, SYDVKM. V lost 11 bases to trimming and J lost 4 bases; unmatched junction nucleotides: 5. The CDR3 nucleotides read TGTGCCGGCCGGACTAGCGGGAGTTACGAGCAGTACTTC. This gives the protein CAGRTSGSYEQYF. Full variable domain (rest looked up from reference TRBV28 and TRBJ2-7): DVKVTQSSRYLVKRTGEKVFLECVQDMDHENMFWYRQDPGLGLRLIYFSYDVKMKEKGDIPEGYSVSREKKERFSLILESASTNQTSMYLCAGRTSGSYEQYFGPGTRLTVT.

The chain recombines TRBV27 with TRBJ2-7; D ambiguous. CDR3 size: 13 residues. The germline CDR1 and CDR2 sequences are MNHEY and SMNVEV (reference sequence). V lost 0 bases to trimming and J lost 1 base, with 4 bases between them. The CDR3, as DNA: TGTGCCAGCAGTTTATCGGTGTCCTACGAGCAGTACTTC. Amino acid sequence: CASSLSVSYEQYF.

To note about this clonotype: A much larger clone is a single base away; this may be a read error. J is TRBJ1-5 and V is TRBV25-1, with TRBD1 as a possible D gene (6 bases). CDR1 MGHDK and CDR2 SYGVNS come from the germline V gene. The CDR3 sequence is 14 residues long. CDR3 amino acids: CASSGNRVNQPQQF. The DNA for the CDR3 is TGTGCCAGCAGTGGAAACAGGGTAAATCAGCCCCAGCAATTT.

This clonotype was recorded at least ten times. This chain connects TRBV6-5 to TRBJ1-1; D not certain. Germline CDR1 and CDR2: MNHEY and SVGAGI. Trimming left V 2 bases short and J 5 bases short, with 9 bases between. There are 13 residues in the CDR3. The CDR3 DNA is TGTGCCAGCAGTTACAGGGAGTATACTGAAGCTTTCTTT. Translated: CASSYREYTEAFF.